This entry concerns a single TCR beta chain. Antigen: not known. The data derive from a study of Ad26.COV2.S vaccination and SARS-CoV-2 variants. Across the whole study: Enrollment placed the donor in the COV1001 Ad26.COV2.S trial arm. Study outcomes and limitations: CD8+ and CD4+ T cells specific for spike reportedly responded with substantial breadth after vaccination. TCR breadth and depth estimates may have understated total T cell responses.

The treatment: roughly 18 received Ad26.COV2.S at low or high dose, single or two shots; 5 received placebo; per-sample allocation not given. Repertoires come from day 63 after the first vaccine or placebo injection. SARS-CoV-2 spike from the Wuhan strain was encoded by the vaccine, an Ad26 vector. The method was immunoSEQ multiplex PCR; TCRdb's version includes in-frame clones alone and lacks a portion of them. This sample has around 380,000 clones; approximately 86% occur once, and the top ten carry more than 3%. Germline V gene sequence: CDR1 SEHNR, CDR2 FQNEAQ (reference sequence). The CDR3 sequence is 16 residues long. V gave up 5 bases and J gave up 3 bases, with 19 bases separating them.

This chain connects TRBV7-9 to TRBJ1-1, with D possibly being TRBD1 (6 bases). The TCR originated in a person between 18 and 60 years old who received the Ad26.COV2.S COVID-19 vaccine or a placebo. Sequencing was performed on peripheral blood, taken in a trial of Ad26.COV2.S vaccine versus placebo. The CDR3 DNA is TGTGCCAGCAGCCCCGAAGGGTACAGGGTACACACTGAAGCTTTCTTT. Its translation is CASSPEGYRVHTEAFF.